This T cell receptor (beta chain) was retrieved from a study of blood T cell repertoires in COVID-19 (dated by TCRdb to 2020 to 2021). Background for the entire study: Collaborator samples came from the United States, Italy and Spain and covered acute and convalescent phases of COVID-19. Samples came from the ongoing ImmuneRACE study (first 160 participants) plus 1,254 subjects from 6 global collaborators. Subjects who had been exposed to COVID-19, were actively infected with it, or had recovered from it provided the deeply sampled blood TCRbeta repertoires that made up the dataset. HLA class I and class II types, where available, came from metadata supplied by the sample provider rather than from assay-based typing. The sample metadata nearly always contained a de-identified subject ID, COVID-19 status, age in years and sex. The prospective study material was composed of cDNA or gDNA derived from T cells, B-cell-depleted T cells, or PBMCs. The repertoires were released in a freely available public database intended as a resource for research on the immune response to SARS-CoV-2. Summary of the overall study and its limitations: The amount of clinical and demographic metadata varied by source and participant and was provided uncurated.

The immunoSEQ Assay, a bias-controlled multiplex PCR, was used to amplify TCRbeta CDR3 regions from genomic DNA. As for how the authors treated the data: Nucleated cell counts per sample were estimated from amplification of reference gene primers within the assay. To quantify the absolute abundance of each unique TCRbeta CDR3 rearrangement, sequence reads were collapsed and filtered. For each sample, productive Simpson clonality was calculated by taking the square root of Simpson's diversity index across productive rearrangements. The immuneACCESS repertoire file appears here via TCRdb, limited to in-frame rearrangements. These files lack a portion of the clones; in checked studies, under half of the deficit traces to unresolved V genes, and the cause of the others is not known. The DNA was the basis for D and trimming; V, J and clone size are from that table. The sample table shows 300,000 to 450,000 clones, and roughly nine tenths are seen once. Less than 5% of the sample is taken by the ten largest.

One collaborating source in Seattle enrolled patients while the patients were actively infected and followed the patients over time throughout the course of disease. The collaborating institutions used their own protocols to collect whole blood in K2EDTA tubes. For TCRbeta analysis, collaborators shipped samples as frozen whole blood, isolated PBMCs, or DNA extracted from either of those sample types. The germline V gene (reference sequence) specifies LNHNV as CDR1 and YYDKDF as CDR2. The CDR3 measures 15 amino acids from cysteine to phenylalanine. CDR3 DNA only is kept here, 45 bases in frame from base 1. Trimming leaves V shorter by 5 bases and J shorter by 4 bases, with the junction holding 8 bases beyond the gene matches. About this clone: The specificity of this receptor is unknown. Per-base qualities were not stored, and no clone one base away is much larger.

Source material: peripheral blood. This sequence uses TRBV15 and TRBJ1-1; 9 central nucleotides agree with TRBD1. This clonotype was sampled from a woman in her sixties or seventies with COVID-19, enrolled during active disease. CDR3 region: CATSRQQGASTEAFF. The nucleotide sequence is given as TGTGCCACCAGCCGCCAACAGGGGGCAAGCACTGAAGCTTTCTTT. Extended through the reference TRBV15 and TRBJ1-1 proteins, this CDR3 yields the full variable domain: DAMVIQNPRYQVTQFGKPVTLSCSQTLNHNVMYWYQQKSSQAPKLLFHYYDKDFNNEADTPDNFQSRRPNTSFCFLDIRSPGLGDTAMYLCATSRQQGASTEAFFGQGTRLTVV.